This paragraph covers one T cell receptor beta chain sequence. Its antigen remains unidentified. The data stem from a study of CXCR3-negative and CXCR3-positive naive CD8 T cells. Study-wide findings and caveats: Memory CD8+ cells showed much lower diversity, while both naive subsets displayed comparably high diversity. Naive cells positive for CXCR3 carried more hydrophobic TRB CDR3s than CXCR3-negative ones.

CD45RO-CCR7+CD27+CD95- marked naive CD8+ T cells. The authors prepared UMI-labeled TRB cDNA libraries by 5' RACE. After re-calling the 5' RACE reads, TCRdb lists one entry per CDR3 protein, DNA absent. The table lists over 95,000 distinct CDR3 sequences. The CDR3 is 11 residues long. Germline values: CDR1 DFQATT, CDR2 SNEGSKA (reference sequence). The sequence was obtained from a human donor in good health. Some clones in this sample may be carry-over from other donors' samples. This chain uses TRBV20-1 with TRBJ2-7; TCRdb's D call of TRBD1 is untestable without DNA. Sequenced sample: naive CXCR3+ CD8+ T cells from blood. Subset noted: CD45RO-CCR7+CD27+CD95- naive CD8+ T cells expressing CXCR3 (TNR3+). The chain's CDR3 is CSAPTGGEQYF.